A selection of T cell receptor beta chains follows, all from one sample in a study of T cells in Graves' hyperthyroidism and ophthalmopathy. TCRdb fed the multiplex PCR reads into MiXCR, producing one record per CDR3 protein. The data contain nearly 750,000 distinct CDR3 sequences, approximately 36% of them singletons. The material sequenced was blood. Receptor source: a woman in her 40s with Graves' hyperthyroidism. CDR3s leave out the opening cysteine and the closing phenylalanine or tryptophan. The order of the fields is V gene, J gene, CDR3 protein.

TRBV7-9	TRBJ2-7	ASSPGGTYYEQY
TRBV7-9	TRBJ1-2	ASSLDIPQGDGYT
TRBV29-1	TRBJ1-5	SVGQEPNQPQH
TRBV7-9	TRBJ2-2	ATPTLTGELF
TRBV9	TRBJ1-1	ASSSREGSGAF
TRBV9	TRBJ1-3	ASSVALTGNNGNTIY
TRBV7-9	TRBJ2-2	ASTLDGQGETGELF
TRBV12-3/TRBV12-4	TRBJ1-5	ASSLGLVNQPQH
TRBV2	TRBJ2-5	ASSVGPSGGEETQY
TRBV19	TRBJ1-5	ASSPRTGVEKNFQPQH
TRBV2	TRBJ2-7	ASIKEKWAYEQY
TRBV7-9	TRBJ2-7	ASSARDRGYEQY
TRBV7-9	TRBJ2-5	ASSLGGGFQETQY
TRBV2	TRBJ1-5	ASSFDGVQPQH
TRBV10-3	TRBJ1-6	AISESGGEVQPLH
TRBV7-2	TRBJ2-7	ASSPLSGNYEQY
TRBV20-1	TRBJ1-1	SARVRASGGTEAF
TRBV11-2	TRBJ1-5	ASSLESDQPQH
TRBV12-3/TRBV12-4	TRBJ1-1	ASGKDPVGLLNTEAF
TRBV12-3/TRBV12-4	TRBJ1-2	ASSRLFPSGGYT
TRBV7-9	TRBJ1-6	ASSLVATGSPLH
TRBV7-9	TRBJ1-6	ASSRNRNSPLH
TRBV7-2	TRBJ2-7	ATNTSVGAGYEQY
TRBV30	TRBJ2-7	ASLPRVDEQY
TRBV20-1	TRBJ2-7	SGERGQGPYEQY
TRBV4-3	TRBJ2-7	ASSQDSGSAYEQY
TRBV25-1	TRBJ1-1	ASSEFGGTEAS
TRBV20-1	TRBJ2-5	SALGPRGTGETQY
TRBV5-1	TRBJ2-5	ASSLEGTGRSETQY
TRBV6-6	TRBJ1-1	ASTGSSTEAF
TRBV2	TRBJ2-7	ASSLTGSDEQY
TRBV29-1	TRBJ1-2	SLGTNYGYT
TRBV4-3	TRBJ1-1	ASSQDWGGVTEAF
TRBV6-5	TRBJ1-1	ASTVRTGNTEAF
TRBV20-1	TRBJ2-7	SASLGSYEQY
TRBV6-2/TRBV6-3	TRBJ1-5	ASRGPDNQPQH
TRBV9	TRBJ1-1	ASSVGTGRGDTEAF
TRBV6-5	TRBJ2-7	ASRSPGTGDGEQY
TRBV19	TRBJ1-1	ASSTETGLPPFVHTNTEAF
TRBV6-5	TRBJ1-6	ASSETGRGSPLH
TRBV18	TRBJ1-6	ASSPRLDSPLH
TRBV12-3/TRBV12-4	TRBJ2-5	ASSTGADRGETQY
TRBV20-1	TRBJ1-2	SAGEGYGYT
TRBV12-3/TRBV12-4	TRBJ2-7	ASRSGTGHYEQY
TRBV10-3	TRBJ2-1	AIRRQDSTYNEQF